This TCR beta chain was recovered during a study of cytomegalovirus exposure and HLA in healthy donors (dated by TCRdb to the late 2010s). Context from the whole study: The 670 or so repertoires of the first cohort and the approximately 130 validation repertoires were produced on the same platform, according to a later analysis. The aim of the study was to test whether cataloging public T cell receptors could identify signatures of past pathogen exposure. Along with the roughly 670-subject first cohort, a separate validation cohort of over a hundred different subjects was used. To predict cytomegalovirus infection status, the study combined high-throughput TCR immunosequencing, statistical association of individual TCRs with disease status, and machine learning.

Reading the germline V gene gives CDR1 ENHRY and CDR2 SYGVKD. V loses 10 bases of germline sequence and J loses 0 bases, and the interval between the two ends is 13 bases. Including the terminal cysteine and phenylalanine, the CDR3 comprises 14 residues. Only the CDR3 DNA is retained, 42 bases long and in frame from the first base. The donors were included in the validation cohort of roughly 120 subjects, a group kept apart from the roughly 730-subject first cohort. Comment on this clone: No antigen is known for it. Base qualities were left out, and no much larger clone turns up one base away.

The research as a whole found: Most TCR sequences were observed very rarely across donors, whereas some public TCRs were present in many individuals. The validation cohort had no HLA typing available for a later analysis, so co-occurrence within that cohort was assessed over all 110 or so repertoires. The authors suggested that the approach could potentially be generalized to other disease states and immunological phenotypes. The classifier was reported to diagnose cytomegalovirus status with high specificity and sensitivity in both the original and validation cohorts. A later analysis found that TCRs clustered in the first cohort also tended to co-occur in the approximately 120 validation repertoires, with about 94% of cluster scores above 0. Three of the identified cytomegalovirus-associated TCR beta chains were confirmed in vitro to be specific for cytomegalovirus antigens. In the study, approximately 160 TCR beta chains were listed as associated with cytomegalovirus.

The method behind the library was the immunoSEQ multiplex PCR assay. The study's own analysis went as follows. A statistical classification framework was built to diagnose cytomegalovirus status from the catalog of TCR beta chain sequences. TCRdb took over this immuneACCESS table, retaining in-frame rearrangements with V and J assigned. Such tables are incomplete; in checked studies, under half of the missing clones stem from an unresolved V gene, and the remainder is unexplained. From that table come the V and J calls and clone size; the DNA was used to work out D and trimming. This sample comprises about 150,000 clones, 86% of them detected only once. The ten largest account for 2.1% of the sample.

The chain is assembled from TRBV10-3 and TRBJ1-5; a tentative D call is TRBD1 (5 bases match). The TCR originated in a human donor in good health. Sequencing was performed on PBMCs. The CDR3 protein: CAKNRYYSNQPQHF. DNA sequence: TGTGCCAAAAACAGGTATTATAGCAATCAGCCCCAGCATTTT.